This T cell receptor (beta chain) was observed in a study of T-cell reconstitution after alpha-beta-depleted transplantation in children. Study-wide results and limits: Elevated TCRbeta diversity at day 60 was traced, in some patients, to surviving recipient T cells and thymic progenitors. When one year had passed after transplant, most T-cell counts and diversity came from newly produced T cells. Several hundred rapidly expanded clones from non-depleted graft cells reportedly supplied alpha-beta T cells about two months post-transplant.

The library targeted TCRbeta and was prepared with unique molecular identifiers. TCRdb called the PCR reads again in MiXCR, with one record for every CDR3 protein. The sample gives hundreds of thousands of distinct CDR3 sequences, roughly 8% of which show up once; 6.3% is in the top ten. This clonotype appeared many times. Its antigen is unknown. The TCR was taken from a male patient between 5 and 17 years old who had a stem cell transplant for acute lymphoblastic leukemia, so the T cells may come from the graft donor. This material consisted of PBMCs, mostly from graft donor cells, taken 180 days after TCRalphabeta/CD19-depleted stem cell transplant.

The CDR3 loop reads CASSLGRYKLFF. For the CDR3, the DNA is TGTGCCAGCAGTTTGGGCCGATATAAACTGTTTTTT. J is TRBJ1-4 and V is TRBV12-3 or TRBV12-4; D is uncertain. Trimming removed 3 bases from V and 11 bases from J, with 10 bases in between. This CDR3 contains 12 residues.